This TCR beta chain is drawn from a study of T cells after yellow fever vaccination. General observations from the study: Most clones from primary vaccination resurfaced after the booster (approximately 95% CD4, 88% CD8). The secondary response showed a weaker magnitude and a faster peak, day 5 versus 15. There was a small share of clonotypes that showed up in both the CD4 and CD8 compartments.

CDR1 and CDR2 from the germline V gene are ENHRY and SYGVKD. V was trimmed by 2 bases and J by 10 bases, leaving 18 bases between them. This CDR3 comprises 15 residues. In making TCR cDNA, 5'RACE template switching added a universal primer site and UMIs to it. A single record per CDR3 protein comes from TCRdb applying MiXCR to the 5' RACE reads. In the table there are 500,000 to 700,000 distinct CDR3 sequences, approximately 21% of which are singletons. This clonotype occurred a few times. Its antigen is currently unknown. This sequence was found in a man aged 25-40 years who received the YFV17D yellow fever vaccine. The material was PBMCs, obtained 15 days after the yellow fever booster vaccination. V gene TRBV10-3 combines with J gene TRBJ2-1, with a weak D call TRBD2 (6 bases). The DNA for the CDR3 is TGTGCCATCAGTGAGGGGGACTCCCTCCCACGGGAGCAGTTCTTC. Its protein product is CAISEGDSLPREQFF.